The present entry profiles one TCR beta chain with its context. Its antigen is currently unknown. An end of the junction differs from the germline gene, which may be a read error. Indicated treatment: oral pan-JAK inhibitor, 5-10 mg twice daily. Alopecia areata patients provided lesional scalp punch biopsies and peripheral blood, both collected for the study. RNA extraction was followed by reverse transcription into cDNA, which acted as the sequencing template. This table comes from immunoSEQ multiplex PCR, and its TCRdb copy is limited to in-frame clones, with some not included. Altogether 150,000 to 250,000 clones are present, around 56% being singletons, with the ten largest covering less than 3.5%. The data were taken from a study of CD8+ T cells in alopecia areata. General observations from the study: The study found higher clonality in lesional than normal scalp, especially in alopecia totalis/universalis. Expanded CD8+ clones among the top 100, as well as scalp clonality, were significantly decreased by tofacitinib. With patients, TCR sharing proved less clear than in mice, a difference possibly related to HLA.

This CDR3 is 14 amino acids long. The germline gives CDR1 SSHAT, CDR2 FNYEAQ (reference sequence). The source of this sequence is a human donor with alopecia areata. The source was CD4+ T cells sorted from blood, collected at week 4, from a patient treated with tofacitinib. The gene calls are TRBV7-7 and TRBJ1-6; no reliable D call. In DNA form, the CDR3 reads TGTGCTAGCAGCTTGAGTGGCACGGATTCACCCCTCCACTTT. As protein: CASSLSGTDSPLHF.